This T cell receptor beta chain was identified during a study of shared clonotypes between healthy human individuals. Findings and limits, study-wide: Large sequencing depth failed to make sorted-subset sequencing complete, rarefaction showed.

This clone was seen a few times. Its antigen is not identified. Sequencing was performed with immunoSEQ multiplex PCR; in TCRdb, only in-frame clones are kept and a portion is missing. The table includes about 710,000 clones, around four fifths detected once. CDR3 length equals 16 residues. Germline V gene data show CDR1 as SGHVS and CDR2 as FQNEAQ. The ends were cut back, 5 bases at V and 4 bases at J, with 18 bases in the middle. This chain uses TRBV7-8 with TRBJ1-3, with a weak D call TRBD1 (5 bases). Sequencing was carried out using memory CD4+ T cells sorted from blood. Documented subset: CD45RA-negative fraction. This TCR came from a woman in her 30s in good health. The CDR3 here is CASSPQYRGGGNTIYF. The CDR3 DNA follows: TGTGCCAGCAGCCCGCAGTATAGGGGAGGAGGAAACACCATATATTTT.